The rows below give T cell receptor beta chains drawn from one sample of a study of CXCR3-negative and CXCR3-positive naive CD8 T cells. TCRdb re-called the 5' RACE reads; one entry per CDR3 protein, DNA not given. Its table lists tens of thousands of distinct CDR3 sequences. Sequenced input: naive CXCR3+ CD8+ T cells from blood. Receptors originate from a human donor in good health. Some clones in this sample may be carry-over from other donors' samples. Each CDR3 is given with its conserved first and last residue.

V gene: TRBV11-2
J gene: TRBJ2-7
CDR3 length: 13
CDR3 protein: CASSTGTDYEQYF

V gene: TRBV28
J gene: TRBJ2-1
CDR3 length: 11
CDR3 protein: CARSPGNEQFF

V gene: TRBV4-3
J gene: TRBJ2-2
CDR3 length: 17
CDR3 protein: CASSQDLGGGNTGELFF

V gene: TRBV12-3/TRBV12-4
J gene: TRBJ1-6
CDR3 length: 12
CDR3 protein: CASSHGNSPLHF

V gene: TRBV11-3
J gene: TRBJ2-2
CDR3 length: 13
CDR3 protein: CASSPSGSGELFF

V gene: TRBV12-3/TRBV12-4
J gene: TRBJ1-4
CDR3 length: 11
CDR3 protein: CASSFNEKLFF

V gene: TRBV6-6
J gene: TRBJ1-5
CDR3 length: 11
CDR3 protein: CASRDNQPQHF

V gene: TRBV13
J gene: TRBJ1-2
CDR3 length: 15
CDR3 protein: CASSPGLNSDYGYTF

V gene: TRBV5-8
J gene: TRBJ2-3
CDR3 length: 16
CDR3 protein: CASSLDSASEIDTQYF

V gene: TRBV28
J gene: TRBJ2-3
CDR3 length: 18
CDR3 protein: CASRDPGRERPLVYTQYF

V gene: TRBV28
J gene: TRBJ2-2
CDR3 length: 17
CDR3 protein: CASSLYPKEEGSGELFF

V gene: TRBV27
J gene: TRBJ2-1
CDR3 length: 15
CDR3 protein: CASTKLAGSDNEQFF

V gene: TRBV20-1
J gene: TRBJ2-7
CDR3 length: 14
CDR3 protein: CSAAPSGRTHEQYF

V gene: TRBV14
J gene: TRBJ1-3
CDR3 length: 16
CDR3 protein: CASSPWTGIVGNTIYF

V gene: TRBV7-7
J gene: TRBJ1-1
CDR3 length: 13
CDR3 protein: CASSFSMNTEAFF

V gene: TRBV6-4
J gene: TRBJ2-1
CDR3 length: 16
CDR3 protein: CASSLGRGPSHDEQFF

V gene: TRBV6-6
J gene: TRBJ2-5
CDR3 length: 11
CDR3 protein: CASSRGETQYF

V gene: TRBV5-1
J gene: TRBJ1-4
CDR3 length: 15
CDR3 protein: CASSLEGSLNEKLFF

V gene: TRBV20-1
J gene: TRBJ2-7
CDR3 length: 15
CDR3 protein: CSARGAPTPSYEQYF

V gene: TRBV7-6
J gene: TRBJ2-7
CDR3 length: 14
CDR3 protein: CASSRSTGDNEQYF

V gene: TRBV28
J gene: TRBJ2-3
CDR3 length: 13
CDR3 protein: CASSWDLTDTQYF

V gene: TRBV4-3
J gene: TRBJ2-7
CDR3 length: 15
CDR3 protein: CASSQVRGLTYEQYF

V gene: TRBV29-1
J gene: TRBJ1-6
CDR3 length: 15
CDR3 protein: CSVAVRDRDNSPLHF

V gene: TRBV10-3
J gene: TRBJ2-7
CDR3 length: 14
CDR3 protein: CAPSPDRLYYEQYF

V gene: TRBV7-9
J gene: TRBJ2-1
CDR3 length: 14
CDR3 protein: CASNRQGAHNEQFF

V gene: TRBV18
J gene: TRBJ2-7
CDR3 length: 12
CDR3 protein: CASRPAGDEQYF

V gene: TRBV5-1
J gene: TRBJ1-4
CDR3 length: 14
CDR3 protein: CASSPRRRNEKLFF

V gene: TRBV13
J gene: TRBJ2-1
CDR3 length: 15
CDR3 protein: CASSPEESSYNEQFF

V gene: TRBV6-5
J gene: TRBJ2-7
CDR3 length: 14
CDR3 protein: CASSYSGDRGEQYF

V gene: TRBV7-3
J gene: TRBJ2-1
CDR3 length: 18
CDR3 protein: CASSLNSVTSSPYNEQFF

V gene: TRBV6-4
J gene: TRBJ2-6
CDR3 length: 14
CDR3 protein: CASNQGEGANVLTF

V gene: TRBV19
J gene: TRBJ2-1
CDR3 length: 11
CDR3 protein: CASSFRGLQFF

V gene: TRBV19
J gene: TRBJ2-5
CDR3 length: 17
CDR3 protein: CASSIERTGGAPETQYF

V gene: TRBV12-3/TRBV12-4
J gene: TRBJ2-1
CDR3 length: 14
CDR3 protein: CASSFMLAGDEQFF

V gene: TRBV6-5
J gene: TRBJ2-7
CDR3 length: 13
CDR3 protein: CASSYRQGDEQYF

V gene: TRBV19
J gene: TRBJ1-5
CDR3 length: 15
CDR3 protein: CASSLGADSNQPQHF

V gene: TRBV28
J gene: TRBJ2-5
CDR3 length: 15
CDR3 protein: CASSLGAGVGETQYF

V gene: TRBV28
J gene: TRBJ1-4
CDR3 length: 17
CDR3 protein: CASSSPPGGPTNEKLFF

V gene: TRBV7-9
J gene: TRBJ2-7
CDR3 length: 15
CDR3 protein: CASSPGTGGKDEQYF